This T cell receptor (beta chain) was captured by sequencing in a study of blood T cell repertoires in COVID-19. Study summary: Spain, Italy and the United States supplied samples that represented acute and convalescent COVID-19. PBMCs, B-cell-depleted T cells, or T cells were the source of the cDNA or gDNA that made up the material.

The authors' processing: Reference gene primer amplification gave estimated nucleated cell counts. Sequencing was performed with immunoSEQ multiplex PCR; in TCRdb, only in-frame clones are kept and a portion is missing. V and J calls and clone size are given by that table; D and trimming were obtained from the DNA. The sample has more than 100,000 clones; 65% to 90% are singletons. Sequenced input: peripheral blood. This clonotype originated in a man aged 80 or over with acute or convalescent COVID-19.

CDR3 nucleotides: TGTGCCAGCAGTCTTTGGCCCCCGGGGAAAAACATTCAGTACTTC. Amino acid sequence: CASSLWPPGKNIQYF. The rearrangement joins TRBV27 to TRBJ2-4, with D perhaps matching TRBD2 (5 bases). CDR3 length: 15 amino acids. V gave up 5 bases and J gave up 4 bases, with 15 bases separating them. Germline V gene lookup returns CDR1 MNHEY and CDR2 SMNVEV (reference sequence).